This is a list of T cell receptor beta chains from one sample in a study of blood T cells in healthy people across ages. Each CDR3 protein is one row after TCRdb ran MiXCR on the 5' RACE reads. The sample has 500,000 to 700,000 distinct CDR3 sequences, approximately 30% seen once. Source material: blood. The receptors originated from a woman of 80 years or more in good health. The CDR3 runs from the conserved cysteine through the conserved F or W. The order of the fields is V gene, J gene, D gene, clone size, CDR3 protein, CDR3 DNA. D genes are given only for firm matches. Only part of the rows carry a size: once, few, many, or a class if the clone is expanded.

>TRBV6-6|TRBJ2-7|-|once
CASRYGGESYEQYF
TGTGCCAGCAGGTACGGTGGGGAGTCCTACGAGCAGTACTTC
>TRBV5-5|TRBJ2-3|TRBD2|many
CASSSPGTSRADTQYF
TGTGCCAGCAGCTCTCCCGGGACTAGCCGGGCAGATACGCAGTATTTT
>TRBV20-1|TRBJ1-6|-|many
CSASLAGFSSPLHF
TGCAGTGCTAGTCTTGCAGGATTTTCTTCACCCCTCCACTTT
>TRBV12-3/TRBV12-4|TRBJ1-4|TRBD1|many
CASRPTGGGSEKLFF
TGTGCCAGCAGACCTACAGGGGGCGGGAGTGAAAAACTGTTTTTT
>TRBV5-1|TRBJ2-7|TRBD1|many
CASSESDRGAAYEQYF
TGCGCCAGCAGCGAATCGGACAGGGGAGCCGCCTACGAGCAGTACTTC
>TRBV6-5|TRBJ2-1|-|many
CASRDTGSKEQFF
TGTGCCAGCAGGGACACCGGGTCAAAGGAGCAGTTCTTC
>TRBV5-1|TRBJ2-5|-|many
CASSLSVGGQETQYF
TGCGCCAGCAGCTTGAGTGTGGGGGGCCAAGAGACCCAGTACTTC
>TRBV6-6|TRBJ1-3|TRBD1|many
CASSSGQGRNTIYF
TGTGCCAGCAGCTCCGGACAGGGCAGAAACACCATATATTTT
>TRBV9|TRBJ2-3|-|many
CASSVLADGTDTQYF
TGTGCCAGCAGCGTGCTAGCCGACGGCACAGATACGCAGTATTTT
>TRBV30|TRBJ2-1|-|many
CAWNGGQLNEQFF
TGTGCCTGGAACGGGGGGCAGTTAAATGAGCAGTTCTTC
>TRBV4-3|TRBJ2-6|TRBD2|-
CASSQGGGPGRMTAGANVLTF
TGCGCCAGCAGCCAAGGGGGGGGACCTGGCAGGATGACTGCTGGGGCCAACGTCCTGACTTTC
>TRBV7-9|TRBJ1-2|TRBD1|many
CASSQIQGANGYTF
TGTGCCAGCAGCCAAATACAGGGGGCCAACGGCTACACCTTC
>TRBV10-3|TRBJ1-6|-|many
CAISESQGRHSPLHF
TGTGCCATCAGTGAGAGCCAGGGTAGACATTCACCCCTCCACTTT
>TRBV5-1|TRBJ2-6|-|many
CASSLEGVPQGLGSGANVLTF
TGCGCCAGCAGCTTGGAAGGAGTCCCACAGGGACTGGGTTCTGGGGCCAACGTCCTGACTTTC
>TRBV9|TRBJ2-1|TRBD2|-
CAGSVGAELAGNEQFF
TGTGCCGGCAGCGTAGGGGCGGAACTAGCGGGCAATGAGCAGTTCTTC
>TRBV3-1|TRBJ1-1|-|-
CASSLVSTEAFF
TGTGCCAGCAGCCTCGTGAGCACTGAAGCTTTCTTT
>TRBV5-1|TRBJ2-1|-|many
CASSPRGDYNEQFF
TGCGCCAGCAGCCCACGAGGGGACTACAATGAGCAGTTCTTC
>TRBV20-1|TRBJ2-5|-|-
CCARGLERKYNEQYF
TGCTGTGCGAGGGGACTTGAGAGAAAATACAATGAGCAGTACTTC
>TRBV4-1|TRBJ1-1|TRBD1|many
CASSRRTGIAEAFF
TGCGCCAGCAGCCGCCGGACAGGGATCGCTGAAGCTTTCTTT
>TRBV29-1|TRBJ2-3|-|many
CSVHQGGRPDTQYF
TGCAGCGTTCATCAGGGGGGCAGGCCAGATACGCAGTATTTT
>TRBV2|TRBJ2-6|TRBD1|many
CASRPGQAGSGANVLTF
TGTGCCAGCAGACCAGGACAGGCGGGCTCCGGGGCCAACGTCCTGACTTTC
>TRBV5-1|TRBJ1-1|-|-
CASRLMAARNTETFF
TGCGCCAGCAGGTTGATGGCAGCCAGGAACACTGAAACTTTCTTT
>TRBV20-1|TRBJ2-7|-|few
CSAPTSSYEQYF
TGCAGTGCTCCTACTAGTTCCTACGAGCAGTACTTC
>TRBV5-5|TRBJ2-3|-|-
CASSFYASTDTQYF
TGTGCCAGCAGCTTCTACGCCAGCACAGATACGCAGTATTTT
>TRBV6-1|TRBJ2-5|-|many
CASGQGRYETQYF
TGTGCCAGCGGTCAAGGAAGATACGAGACCCAGTACTTC
>TRBV7-9|TRBJ2-1|TRBD2|many
CASSRTSGGAHEQFF
TGTGCCAGCAGCCGAACTAGCGGGGGGGCCCATGAGCAGTTCTTC
>TRBV7-2|TRBJ1-1|-|many
CASSPGRGNTEAFF
TGTGCCAGCAGTCCAGGTCGTGGGAACACTGAAGCTTTCTTT
>TRBV2|TRBJ2-5|TRBD1|-
CASSELAGGSETQYF
TGTGCCAGCAGTGAACTAGCAGGGGGCTCGGAGACCCAGTACTTC
>TRBV3-1|TRBJ1-1|-|many
CASSQTGRNTEAFF
TGTGCCAGCAGCCAGACAGGTCGTAACACTGAAGCTTTCTTT
>TRBV15|TRBJ2-1|TRBD1|-
CATSSLDRGAPNEQFF
TGTGCCACCAGCTCCTTAGACAGGGGGGCACCGAATGAGCAGTTCTTC
>TRBV5-1|TRBJ1-5|-|-
CASSLEGRSDQPQHF
TGCGCCAGCAGCTTGGAGGGGCGCAGCGATCAGCCCCAGCATTTT
>TRBV7-9|TRBJ1-5|TRBD1|few
CASSLGRQGQPQHF
TGTGCCAGCAGCTTAGGTCGACAGGGGCAGCCCCAGCATTTT
>TRBV5-1|TRBJ1-2|TRBD1|many
CASSGGQAFDFNYGYTF
TGCGCCAGCAGCGGGGGACAGGCCTTCGACTTTAACTATGGCTACACCTTC
>TRBV5-5|TRBJ2-5|TRBD2|many
CASSSLGRDVETQYF
TGTGCCAGCAGCTCCTTGGGGAGGGACGTAGAGACCCAGTACTTC
>TRBV28|TRBJ1-5|-|-
CASSLLGGSSNQPQHF
TGTGCCAGCAGTTTATTGGGGGGCAGTAGCAATCAGCCCCAGCATTTT
>TRBV12-3/TRBV12-4|TRBJ2-3|-|many
CASSLLHFGDTQYF
TGTGCCAGCAGTTTATTGCACTTCGGAGATACGCAGTATTTT
>TRBV19|TRBJ2-7|-|-
CASKEQGGREQYF
TGTGCCAGTAAGGAGCAGGGGGGTCGCGAGCAGTACTTC
>TRBV6-1|TRBJ1-5|-|medium-sized
CASSRNNLSNQPQHF
TGTGCCAGCAGTAGAAATAATCTTAGCAATCAGCCCCAGCATTTT
>TRBV7-6|TRBJ2-1|TRBD1|many
CASSMRQGVYNEQFF
TGTGCCAGCAGCATGAGACAGGGAGTCTACAATGAGCAGTTCTTC
>TRBV7-9|TRBJ1-4|TRBD1|-
CASSAQTGPNEKLFF
TGTGCCAGCAGCGCCCAGACAGGGCCTAATGAAAAACTGTTTTTT
>TRBV5-1|TRBJ1-2|-|-
CASSFGLQAARNYGYTF
TGCGCCAGCAGCTTCGGTTTGCAGGCCGCCCGTAACTATGGCTACACCTTC
>TRBV20-1|TRBJ2-5|TRBD2|many
CSARDPGGLAGGGETQYF
TGCAGTGCTAGAGATCCGGGGGGGCTAGCGGGGGGCGGAGAGACCCAGTACTTC
>TRBV5-1|TRBJ2-5|TRBD2|-
CASSFTSAETQYF
TGCGCCAGCAGCTTCACTAGCGCGGAGACCCAGTACTTC
>TRBV20-1|TRBJ2-7|TRBD1|many
CSAINLGQHTYEQYF
TGCAGTGCTATAAATTTGGGACAGCATACCTACGAGCAGTACTTC
>TRBV6-1|TRBJ1-2|TRBD1|once
CAGSITGTGDGYTF
TGTGCCGGCAGTATTACCGGGACAGGGGACGGCTACACCTTC
>TRBV4-2|TRBJ2-7|TRBD2|-
CASSQDRAGGYEQYF
TGTGCCAGCAGCCAAGATAGAGCGGGAGGTTACGAGCAGTACTTC
>TRBV7-2|TRBJ1-5|-|-
CASSLVPRGNQPQHF
TGTGCCAGCAGCCTGGTTCCCAGGGGTAATCAGCCCCAGCATTTT
>TRBV29-1|TRBJ2-1|TRBD1|-
CSVERRGQGGLRYNEQFF
TGCAGCGTTGAAAGGCGGGGACAGGGGGGCTTGCGCTACAATGAGCAGTTCTTC
>TRBV6-5|TRBJ2-4|TRBD1|many
CASSRGQLSNIQYF
TGTGCCAGCAGTCGGGGACAGTTGTCAAACATTCAGTACTTC
>TRBV28|TRBJ1-5|TRBD1|few
CASTEGGGQLNQPQHF
TGTGCCAGCACCGAGGGTGGGGGACAGCTCAATCAGCCCCAGCATTTT
>TRBV7-3|TRBJ2-5|-|many
CASSRTIQETQYF
TGTGCCAGCAGCCGGACGATCCAAGAGACCCAGTACTTC
>TRBV20-1|TRBJ2-3|TRBD2|many
CSASLAGGTDTQYF
TGCAGTGCTTCCTTAGCGGGGGGAACAGATACGCAGTATTTT
>TRBV28|TRBJ2-6|-|many
CASSLPGQLSGANVLTF
TGTGCCAGCAGTCTGCCGGGACAACTTTCTGGGGCCAACGTCCTGACTTTC
>TRBV29-1|TRBJ1-2|-|many
CSVELFYGYTF
TGCAGCGTTGAACTATTTTATGGCTACACCTTC
>TRBV6-5|TRBJ2-7|-|-
CASSYSGQNYEQYF
TGTGCCAGCAGTTACTCTGGACAGAACTACGAGCAGTACTTC
>TRBV18|TRBJ1-2|-|few
CASSPKAGRGYTF
TGTGCCAGCTCACCAAAGGCAGGACGCGGCTACACCTTC
>TRBV20-1|TRBJ2-1|TRBD1|-
CSARVDRTDYNEQFF
TGCAGTGCTAGAGTGGACAGGACCGATTACAATGAGCAGTTCTTC